This T cell receptor beta chain stems from a study of shared clonotypes between healthy human individuals. Only in-frame clones appear in the TCRdb table, and some are missing; sequencing was by immunoSEQ multiplex PCR. The sample holds about 470,000 clones, more than 75% seen once. Extraction of genomic DNA in unsorted samples used about 90 million PBMCs. The V and J ends lost 1 base and 2 bases, in that order; junction bases with no gene match: 7. Germline V lookup: CDR1 SNHLY, CDR2 FYNNEI. CDR3 length equals 16 residues. Source material: PBMCs. The sequence came from a woman between 40 and 55 years old in good health. Some clones in this sample may be carry-over from other donors' samples. The chain uses TRBV2 and TRBJ1-2; the match to TRBD1 covers 7 bases. In DNA form, the CDR3 reads TGTGCCAGCAGTGAAGTAAGGGGCAGGGGGAACTATGGCTACACCTTC. Its protein is CASSEVRGRGNYGYTF.